This passage covers 30 T cell receptor beta chains from one sample sequenced in a study of tissue T cells after allogeneic stem cell transplantation. The assay was immunoSEQ multiplex PCR, and TCRdb's table has in-frame clones only and misses some. The table includes over 15,000 clones, roughly two thirds detected once. The sequencing input was spleen. These receptors were obtained from a female BALB/c mouse in good health. The strain is characterized by the MHC haplotype H2-d.

Concerning this clone itself: Germline and genes: mouse. The CDR3 is cut off 1 residue early in the read; its end comes from the germline J gene. The gene calls are TRBV13-1 and TRBJ1-3; the match to TRBD1 covers 10 bases. CDR1 is NSHNY and CDR2 is SYGAGN in the germline V gene. V lost 2 bases, J lost 3 bases, and 5 bases stayed unmatched. The CDR3 has 16 residues. The CDR3 spells CASSETGTGVGNTLYF. The DNA read from the CDR3 is TGTGCCAGCAGTGAAACCGGGACAGGGGTTGGAAATACGCTCTAT.

Worth noting for this clone: Germline and genes: mouse. This CDR3 reads CASSPQGANTEVFF. CDR3 DNA (partial): TGTGCCAGCAGCCCACAGGGGGCGAACACAGAAGTCTTC. This chain uses TRBV5 with TRBJ1-1; 9 bases match TRBD1. The read comes to an end 1 residue before the CDR3 does, leaving the germline J gene to fill in the end. This CDR3 has 14 amino acids. Trimming cost V 4 bases and J 1 base; bases outside gene matches: 1. The germline gives CDR1 LGHNA, CDR2 YNLKQL (reference sequence).

Worth noting for this clone: The gene names given are mouse names. The missing CDR3 end, 1 residue past where the read stops, is filled in from the germline J gene. The rearrangement joins TRBV29 to TRBJ2-1; 10 nucleotides line up with TRBD2. V lost 2 bases to trimming and J lost 4 bases; unmatched junction nucleotides: 2. CDR1 and CDR2 (germline): MSHET, SYDVDS. The CDR3 spans 15 residues. Incomplete CDR3 DNA: TGTGCTAGCAGTTTACAGGACTGGGGGTATGCTGAGCAGTTC. It yields the protein CASSLQDWGYAEQF. The CDR3, in full, reads CASSLQDWGYAEQFF.

With regard to this clone: Gene names are mouse gene names. The CDR3 extends 1 residue past the end of the read, so its final part is completed from the germline J gene. This chain joins TRBV4 and TRBJ2-1; D gene ambiguous. The CDR3 covers 14 residues. The V gene lost 5 bases and the J gene lost 1 base, with 9 bases spanning the gap. Germline-derived CDR1 and CDR2 are LGHDT and YNNKQL (reference sequence). This CDR3 is CASSPTGNYAEQFF. The covered CDR3 bases are TGTGCCAGCAGCCCCACGGGAAACTATGCTGAGCAGTTC.

On this clone itself: The genes and germline here are from mouse. The read comes to an end 1 residue before the CDR3 does, leaving the germline J gene to fill in the end. The V gene is TRBV31, the J gene TRBJ2-1; TRBD2 aligns across 11 bases. Losses at the gene ends were 0 bases for V and 1 base for J; bases not matched to a gene: 2. The CDR3 is 16 amino acids. CDR1 and CDR2 from the germline V gene are GKSSPN and SITVG. The CDR3 sequence: CAWSLDWGGNYAEQFF. CDR3 DNA (partial): TGTGCCTGGAGTCTAGACTGGGGGGGGAACTATGCTGAGCAGTTC. The full variable domain, rest sourced from reference TRBV31 and TRBJ2-1, is AQTIHQWPVAEIKAVGSPLSLGCTIKGKSSPNLYWYWQATGGTLQQLFYSITVGQVESVVQLNLSASRPKDDQFILSTEKLLLSHSGFYLCAWSLDWGGNYAEQFFGPGTRLTVL.

With respect to this clone: Each gene name is a mouse one. From the germline J gene comes the end of the CDR3, since the read stops 1 residue before it. The rearrangement links TRBV5 to TRBJ1-6, with D uncertain. TRBJ1-6 is treated as an ORF (open reading frame) with a function not yet certain. The V gene's germline CDR1 is LGHNA and CDR2 YNLKQL (reference sequence). Trimming took 0 bases from V and 0 from J, leaving 3 bases between them. The CDR3 length is 15 residues. The DNA read from the CDR3 is TGTGCCAGCAGCCAAGACAATTCCTATAATTCGCCCCTCTAC. This encodes CASSQDNSYNSPLY. The CDR3 in full is CASSQDNSYNSPLYF.

About this clone itself: Germline and genes here are mouse. The read halts 1 residue ahead of the CDR3 end, with the missing end drawn from the germline J gene. The J gene is TRBJ2-4, the V gene TRBV5; 7 bases line up with TRBD2. With 5 bases clipped from V and 2 bases from J, the junction kept 4 bases outside the gene matches. CDR1 LGHNA and CDR2 YNLKQL come from the germline V gene (reference sequence). The CDR3 contains 14 residues. CDR3 DNA, as far as it was read: TGTGCCAGCAGCAACGACTGGGATCAAAACACCTTGTAC. Its translation: CASSNDWDQNTLY. The entire CDR3 protein is CASSNDWDQNTLYF.

Comments on this clone: Mouse names are used for the genes. The CDR3 end lies 1 residue beyond the end of the read and is filled in from the germline J gene. The chain links TRBV2 to TRBJ2-4, with TRBD2 matching over 10 bases. J lost 0 bases, V lost 0 bases, and 6 bases had no gene match. This CDR3 region has 18 residues. Per the germline V gene, CDR1 is LGHNA and CDR2 is YSYQKL. The CDR3 is CASSQDRGLGTSQNTLYF. CDR3 DNA, as far as it was read: TGTGCCAGCAGCCAAGATAGGGGACTGGGGACTAGTCAAAACACCTTGTAC.

Concerning this clone: Gene names refer to mouse genes. The DNA ends 1 residue before the CDR3 does, and the rest of the CDR3 is filled in from the germline J gene. The rearrangement joins TRBV13-2 to TRBJ2-7; 11 bases fit TRBD2. V shed 0 bases and J 7 bases; nucleotides not matched to a gene: 3. Per germline, CDR1 NNHNN and CDR2 SYGAGS (reference sequence). The CDR3 covers 14 residues. The CDR3 is CASGDALGGREQYF. The DNA read from the CDR3 is TGTGCCAGCGGTGATGCACTGGGGGGGCGCGAACAGTAC.

A note on this clone: Mouse germline and gene names are used. The read ends 1 residue shy of where the CDR3 ends; the end is completed using the germline J gene. V is TRBV5 and J is TRBJ1-4; TRBD1 matches 8 bases. The CDR3 sequence is 16 residues long. The germline V gene has CDR1 LGHNA and CDR2 YNLKQL (reference sequence). V lost 0 bases to trimming and J lost 4 bases; unmatched junction nucleotides: 4. The chain's CDR3 is CASSQDRGPFNERLFF. CDR3 DNA, as far as it was read: TGTGCCAGCAGCCAAGACAGGGGGCCTTTCAACGAAAGATTATTT.

Of note for this clone: Mouse names are used for the genes. The read stops 1 residue short of the end of the CDR3; the missing end is completed from the germline J gene. The rearrangement uses TRBV4 and TRBJ2-2; D gene ambiguous. The CDR3 covers 12 residues. Looked up from germline, CDR1 is LGHDT and CDR2 is YNNKQL (reference sequence). V was cut by 5 bases and J by 1 base, with 2 bases left in between. Incomplete CDR3 DNA: TGTGCCAGCAGCAAAAACACCGGGCAGCTCTAC. It specifies CASSKNTGQLY. In full, the CDR3 reads CASSKNTGQLYF.

As to this clone: Mouse gene names and germline throughout. The observed sequence ends 1 residue before the CDR3 terminus, with the missing tail filled in from the germline J gene. V usage is TRBV19 and J usage is TRBJ2-3, with 14 bases aligning to TRBD2. This CDR3 has 16 amino acids. V gave up 5 bases and J gave up 1 base; unmatched junction bases: 3. Germline V CDR1 and CDR2: FNHDT, SITEND (reference sequence). Partial CDR3 DNA: TGTGCCAGCAGCCGGGACTGGGGGGGCCGTGCAGAAACGCTGTAT. Its protein product is CASSRDWGGRAETLY. The full CDR3 is CASSRDWGGRAETLYF.

Comments on this clone: Mouse gene names and germline throughout. The CDR3 goes on 1 residue after the read ends, and that part is filled in from the germline J gene. This chain connects TRBV5 to TRBJ2-1, with D unclear. This CDR3 contains 15 residues. Trimming removed 0 bases at V and 3 bases at J, with 9 bases between. Germline V gene data show CDR1 as LGHNA and CDR2 as YNLKQL (reference sequence). The covered CDR3 bases are TGTGCCAGCAGCCAAGATTTGCCAATCTATGCTGAGCAGTTC. This sequence encodes CASSQDLPIYAEQF. The entire CDR3 protein is CASSQDLPIYAEQFF.

On this clone itself: Germline and genes: mouse. Read data end 1 residue before the CDR3 end; the end is taken from the germline J gene. J is TRBJ2-7 and V is TRBV2; 12 positions agree with TRBD1. The junction had 3 bases not matched to a gene; V was cut back by 0 bases and J by 6 bases. Germline V gene sequence: CDR1 LGHNA, CDR2 YSYQKL. This CDR3 region has 15 residues. The chain's CDR3 is CASSQDGDRGREQYF. The sequenced part of the CDR3 DNA is TGTGCCAGCAGCCAAGACGGGGACAGGGGGCGTGAACAGTAC.

Remarks on this clone: Germline and genes here are mouse. Read coverage stops 1 residue before the CDR3 terminus; the germline J gene supplies the remainder. The gene calls are TRBV20 and TRBJ2-7; TRBD1 aligns across 7 bases. Germline-derived CDR1 and CDR2 are GFQATS and STVNSAI. CDR3 length equals 11 residues. Trimming cost V 6 bases and J 5 bases; bases outside gene matches: 4. The CDR3 loop is CGASGGNEQYF. The part of the CDR3 DNA that was read is TGTGGTGCATCAGGGGGAAATGAACAGTAC.

Comment on this clone: Mouse gene names and germline throughout. The CDR3 goes on 1 residue after the read ends, and that part is filled in from the germline J gene. The same CDR3 is also encoded by other DNA sequences in this sample. The chain employs TRBV19 and TRBJ2-5, with D maybe TRBD2 (6 bases). Germline V gene lookup returns CDR1 FNHDT and CDR2 SITEND (reference sequence). Between the trimmed V and J ends, which lost 2 bases and 1 base, there was a span of 8 bases. The CDR3 runs to 14 residues. The CDR3 is CASSISGDQDTQYF. CDR3 DNA (partial): TGTGCCAGCAGTATTTCTGGGGACCAAGACACCCAGTAC.

As for this clone: Germline and genes here are mouse. The read ends 1 residue before the CDR3 terminus; that terminus is restored from the germline J gene. V gene TRBV26 combines with J gene TRBJ1-1, with a weak D call TRBD1 (5 bases). Germline V gene data show CDR1 as KGHPV and CDR2 as FQNQEV (reference sequence). This CDR3 spans 11 amino acids. Between the trimmed V and J ends, which lost 2 bases and 10 bases, there was a span of 8 bases. CDR3 bases read: TGTGCCAGCAGTCTGGGGGGAGCAGTCTTC. It translates to CASSLGGAVF. The whole CDR3 protein reads CASSLGGAVFF.

A note on this clone: These gene names are mouse names. Sequencing ends 1 residue short of the CDR3 end; the germline J gene provides the rest. The chain links TRBV13-1 to TRBJ1-4; possibly TRBD1 for D (6 bases). The V gene's germline CDR1 is NSHNY and CDR2 SYGAGN. The CDR3 is made up of 14 amino acids. V was pared by 3 bases and J by 5 bases, with 11 bases between. Incomplete CDR3 DNA: TGTGCCAGCAGTGCGCCGGGACAAAACGAAAGATTATTT. Protein: CASSAPGQNERLF. The full CDR3 is CASSAPGQNERLFF.

Notes on this clone: Gene names and germline refer to mouse. Coverage ceases 1 residue before the CDR3 finishes, and the germline J gene fills in the end. The chain recombines TRBV3 with TRBJ2-4, with 9 bases that match TRBD1. Germline V gene data show CDR1 as SNHLY and CDR2 as FYNGKV (reference sequence). CDR3 length equals 13 residues. V was clipped by 5 bases and J by 6 bases; unmatched bases: 3. CDR3 bases read: TGTGCCAGCAGCCCCGACAGGGGGAACACCTTGTAC. Its translation is CASSPDRGNTLY. The whole CDR3 protein is CASSPDRGNTLYF.

As regards this clone: Gene names and germline refer to mouse. The sequenced fragment ends 1 residue before the CDR3 boundary, so the rest is inferred from the germline J gene. The rearrangement uses TRBV13-3 and TRBJ1-2; D is undetermined. Looked up from germline, CDR1 is NNHDY and CDR2 is SYVADS. The CDR3 has 14 residues. Trimming removed 2 bases from V and 0 bases from J, with 8 bases in between. The covered CDR3 bases are TGTGCCAGCAGTGAGACAAATGCAAACTCCGACTACACC. It yields the protein CASSETNANSDYT. In full, the CDR3 is CASSETNANSDYTF.

A remark on this clone: Gene names denote mouse genes. The CDR3 end lies 1 residue beyond the end of the read and is filled in from the germline J gene. The V gene is TRBV16, the J gene TRBJ1-4; a weak D match, TRBD1 (5 bases). There are 15 residues in the CDR3. The germline V gene has CDR1 SGHSA and CDR2 FRNQAP. V shed 0 bases and J shed 1 base, with 6 bases lying between them. Partial CDR3 DNA: TGTGCAAGCAGCTTAGAGGGGGGTTCCAACGAAAGATTATTT. Translation: CASSLEGGSNERLF. The full CDR3 sequence reads CASSLEGGSNERLFF.

As concerns this clone: Genes and germline come from the mouse. The CDR3 is cut off 1 residue early in the read; its end comes from the germline J gene. This chain uses TRBV31 with TRBJ2-5; 8 positions match TRBD2. The V segment lost 1 base and the J segment 0 bases; nucleotides outside the gene matches: 0. The CDR3 extends over 14 amino acids. The V gene's germline CDR1 is GKSSPN and CDR2 SITVG. CDR3 DNA (partial): TGTGCCTGGAGTCACTGGGGGAACCAAGACACCCAGTAC. Translation: CAWSHWGNQDTQY. The whole CDR3 sequence is CAWSHWGNQDTQYF.

This clone was found a few times. The gene names here belong to mouse. The read ends 1 residue early relative to the CDR3; the germline J gene fills the gap. J is TRBJ2-7 and V is TRBV4; 12 bases fit TRBD2. The CDR3 covers 14 residues. Per germline, CDR1 LGHDT and CDR2 YNNKQL (reference sequence). Trimming took 4 bases from V and 5 from J; bases not matched to a gene: 3. CDR3 region: CASSFRDWGDEQYF. CDR3 bases read: TGTGCCAGCAGCTTCCGGGACTGGGGGGATGAACAGTAC.

On this clone itself: The gene names here belong to mouse. The CDR3 end falls 1 residue outside the read, so it is completed with the germline J gene. The V gene is TRBV13-2, the J gene TRBJ2-2; no clear D gene. This CDR3 is 11 amino acids long. The V gene lost 4 bases and the J gene lost 5 bases, with 3 bases spanning the gap. Germline assignment: CDR1 NNHNN and CDR2 SYGAGS (reference sequence). CDR3 bases read: TGTGCCAGCGGTCCGACCGGGCAGCTCTAC. Translation gives CASGPTGQLY. In full, the CDR3 is CASGPTGQLYF.

This clone showed up just once. The gene symbols are mouse symbols. The CDR3 end lies 1 residue beyond the end of the read and is filled in from the germline J gene. The chain has TRBV13-2 and TRBJ2-1, with TRBD1 matching over 11 bases. Trimming removed 3 bases from V and 7 bases from J; junction bases left unmatched: 6. Germline V gene lookup returns CDR1 NNHNN and CDR2 SYGAGS (reference sequence). The CDR3 length is 15 residues. The CDR3 is CASGGTGGARAEQFF. The CDR3 bases that were read are TGTGCCAGCGGTGGGACAGGGGGCGCGAGAGCTGAGCAGTTC.

A word on this clone: One junction end disagrees with the germline gene, perhaps due to a read error. The listed genes are named as in mouse. The read ends 1 residue early relative to the CDR3; the germline J gene fills the gap. The chain is built from TRBV13-2 and TRBJ1-4, with 7 bases identical to TRBD1. The CDR3 is made up of 15 amino acids. In germline, CDR1 is NNHNN, CDR2 SYGAGS (reference sequence). CDR3 protein: CASSDDRESNERLFF. CDR3 DNA, as far as it was read: TGTGCCAGCAGTGATGACAGGGAATCCAACGAAAGATTATTT.

As regards this clone: The germline and genes are mouse ones. Read coverage stops 1 residue before the CDR3 terminus; the germline J gene supplies the remainder. V is TRBV5 and J is TRBJ1-4; D is possibly TRBD1 (5 bases). The CDR3 has 16 residues. Germline CDR1 LGHNA, CDR2 YNLKQL (reference sequence). V lost 1 base and J 3 bases, leaving 12 bases between the germline ends. The CDR3 here is CASSQAPGRPNERLFF. Incomplete CDR3 DNA: TGTGCCAGCAGCCAAGCTCCGGGACGGCCCAACGAAAGATTATTT.

This clone was recorded only once. The genes are named according to mouse. The DNA ends 1 residue before the CDR3 does, and the rest of the CDR3 is filled in from the germline J gene. The chain combines TRBV1 with TRBJ1-4; no clear D gene. The CDR3 has 13 residues. V lost 1 base and J 5 bases, leaving 5 bases between the germline ends. The germline gives CDR1 NSQYPW, CDR2 LRSPGD (reference sequence). The sequenced CDR3 bases are TGCACCTGCAGTGCAGCAGTTAACGAAAGATTATTT. This encodes CTCSAAVNERLF. The full CDR3 protein is CTCSAAVNERLFF.

A remark on this clone: Gene names and germline refer to mouse. The CDR3 is cut off 1 residue early in the read; its end comes from the germline J gene. The J gene is TRBJ2-5, the V gene TRBV4; the match to TRBD2 covers 8 bases. V trimming: 5 bases; J trimming: 3 bases; junction bases outside the gene matches: 4. The length of the CDR3 is 14 residues. Germline CDR1 LGHDT, CDR2 YNNKQL (reference sequence). This CDR3 reads CASSPRLGQDTQYF. Incomplete CDR3 DNA: TGTGCCAGCAGCCCCCGACTGGGGCAAGACACCCAGTAC.

This clone was recorded only once. Genes and germline are mouse. The CDR3 extends 1 residue past the end of the read, so its final part is completed from the germline J gene. This chain links TRBV5 with TRBJ2-5; a possible D gene is TRBD1 (7 bases). V was shortened by 0 bases and J by 2 bases, with 9 bases between the two germline ends. Germline V CDR1 and CDR2: LGHNA, YNLKQL (reference sequence). The length of the CDR3 is 15 residues. CDR3: CASSQEGGGQDTQYF. Partial CDR3 DNA: TGTGCCAGCAGCCAAGAAGGGGGCGGCCAAGACACCCAGTAC.